One and the same sample provided the 3 T cell receptor beta chains below, sequenced in a study of blood T cell repertoires in COVID-19. Method: immunoSEQ multiplex PCR; TCRdb's copy keeps in-frame clones and lacks some. This table has 95,000 to 120,000 clones, 80% to 90% appearing once. The sequencing input was peripheral blood. All receptors derive from a woman aged 50 to 60 with acute or convalescent COVID-19.

This chain joins TRBV19 and TRBJ1-2; 8 nucleotides align to TRBD1. Trimming at V came to 5 bases and at J to 5 bases, leaving 7 bases not matched to a gene. The CDR3 sequence is 14 residues long. The germline V gene has CDR1 LNHDA and CDR2 SQIVND (reference sequence). The CDR3 here is CASSPRQGTYGYTF. CDR3 bases: TGTGCCAGTAGTCCCAGACAGGGGACTTATGGCTACACCTTC.

This chain connects TRBV29-1 to TRBJ1-2, with 9 nucleotides matching TRBD1. Germline V gene data show CDR1 as SQVTM and CDR2 as ANQGSEA. The CDR3 loop spans 11 amino acids. V was clipped by 6 bases and J by 6 bases; unmatched bases: 2. In nucleotides, the CDR3 is TGCAGCGTGGGGACAGGGAATGGCTACACCTTC. Amino acids: CSVGTGNGYTF.

This chain connects TRBV11-1 to TRBJ2-7; D is perhaps TRBD1 (5 bases). Germline values: CDR1 SGHAT, CDR2 FQDESV (reference sequence). V was cut by 4 bases and J by 0 bases, with 7 bases left in between. The CDR3 extends over 13 amino acids. CDR3 nucleotides: TGTGCCAGCAGCTCCAGGGTCTCCTACGAGCAGTACTTC. Amino acids: CASSSRVSYEQYF.